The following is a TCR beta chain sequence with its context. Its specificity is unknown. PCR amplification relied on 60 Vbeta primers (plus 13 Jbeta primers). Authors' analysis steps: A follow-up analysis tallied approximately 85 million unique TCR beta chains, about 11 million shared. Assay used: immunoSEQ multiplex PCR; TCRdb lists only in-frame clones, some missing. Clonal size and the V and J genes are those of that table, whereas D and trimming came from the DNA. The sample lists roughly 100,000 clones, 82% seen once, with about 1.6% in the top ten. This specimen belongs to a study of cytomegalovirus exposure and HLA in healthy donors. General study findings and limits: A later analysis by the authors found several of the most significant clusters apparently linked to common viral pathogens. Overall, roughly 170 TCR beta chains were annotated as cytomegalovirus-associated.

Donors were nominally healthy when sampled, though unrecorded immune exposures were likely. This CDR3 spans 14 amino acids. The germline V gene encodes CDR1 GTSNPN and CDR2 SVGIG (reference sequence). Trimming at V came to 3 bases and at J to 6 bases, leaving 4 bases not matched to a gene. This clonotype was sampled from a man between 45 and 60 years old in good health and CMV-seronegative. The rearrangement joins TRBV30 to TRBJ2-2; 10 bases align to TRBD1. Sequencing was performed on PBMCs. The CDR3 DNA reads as TGTGCCTGGAGCATTGGACAGGGGGCCGGGGAGCTGTTTTTT. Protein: CAWSIGQGAGELFF.